This section outlines one T cell receptor (beta chain) sequence together with its context. The sample is drawn from a study of blood T cell repertoires in COVID-19. Whole-study context: T cells, B-cell-depleted T cells, or PBMCs provided the cDNA or gDNA that served as material.

The data were produced by immunoSEQ multiplex PCR, yet TCRdb's version contains in-frame clones alone and is incomplete. The table has approximately 50,000 clones, approximately 90% seen once. The CDR3 has 15 amino acids. Germline V CDR1 and CDR2: SGHVS, FQNEAQ. The ends lost 1 base at V and 3 bases at J; junction bases unmatched: 4. Sequenced sample: peripheral blood. The clonotype was recovered from a man aged 35 to 55 with acute or convalescent COVID-19. The V and J genes are TRBV7-8 and TRBJ2-7, with 9 bases matching TRBD2. The CDR3 spells CASSLVGAGGYEQYF. CDR3 DNA sequence: TGTGCCAGCAGCTTAGTTGGAGCGGGAGGCTACGAGCAGTACTTC.